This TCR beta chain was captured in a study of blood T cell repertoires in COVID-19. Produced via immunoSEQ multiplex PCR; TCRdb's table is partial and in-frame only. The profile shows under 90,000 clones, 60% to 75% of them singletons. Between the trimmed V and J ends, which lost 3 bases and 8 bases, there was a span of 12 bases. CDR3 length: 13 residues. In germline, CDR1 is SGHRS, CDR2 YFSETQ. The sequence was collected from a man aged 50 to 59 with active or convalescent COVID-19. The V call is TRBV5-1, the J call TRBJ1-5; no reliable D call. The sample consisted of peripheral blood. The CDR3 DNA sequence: TGCGCCAGCAGCTCGGGTCTGGAGGAGCCCCAGCATTTT. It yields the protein CASSSGLEEPQHF.